The 2 T cell receptor beta chains below all came from one sample that was sequenced in a study of memory CD4+ T cells and cytomegalovirus serostatus. The repertoire was sequenced with immunoSEQ multiplex PCR; TCRdb's copy has only in-frame clones and lacks some. The sample contains around 54,000 clones, roughly 78% of which appear only once. The sort gate was single viable CD3+CD4+CD8-CD45RO+ cells for memory CD4+ T cells. The specimen was memory CD4+ T cells from blood. All receptors come from an adult in good health and CMV-seronegative.

The J gene is TRBJ2-7, the V gene TRBV5-1; TRBD1 or TRBD2 may be the D gene (5 bases each). The CDR3 sequence is 15 residues long. CDR1 and CDR2 (germline): SGHRS, YFSETQ. V was pared by 2 bases and J by 5 bases, with 17 bases between. This CDR3 reads CASSFRDGARDEQYF. CDR3 DNA: TGCGCCAGCAGCTTCCGCGACGGGGCTCGTGACGAGCAGTACTTC. The full variable domain, completed using reference TRBV5-1 and TRBJ2-7, is KAGVTQTPRYLIKTRGQQVTLSCSPISGHRSVSWYQQTPGQGLQFLFEYFSETQRNKGNFPGRFSGRQFSNSRSEMNVSTLELGDSALYLCASSFRDGARDEQYFGPGTRLTVT.

This clone was picked up one time. This chain joins TRBV19 and TRBJ1-2; possible D gene TRBD1, 6 bases. This CDR3 is built from 15 residues. CDR1 and CDR2 from the germline V gene are LNHDA and SQIVND (reference sequence). With 3 bases removed from V and 0 bases from J, the gap between germline ends came to 11 bases. In nucleotides, the CDR3 is TGTGCCAGTAGTATCGACAGGCTAACTAACTATGGCTACACCTTC. Amino acids: CASSIDRLTNYGYTF.